What follows are 8 T cell receptor beta chains derived from one specimen sequenced in a study of early T cells in non-severe SARS-CoV-2 infection. TCRdb used MiXCR to reprocess the 5' RACE reads, holding one entry per CDR3 protein. The sample lists 50,000 to 60,000 distinct CDR3 sequences; around a tenth were seen once. The sample consisted of whole blood. All receptors derive from an adult who was a healthcare worker with PCR-confirmed SARS-CoV-2 infection or an uninfected control (not recorded which).

V is TRBV12-3 or TRBV12-4 and J is TRBJ2-7; the D gene is possibly TRBD1 (5 bases). The CDR3 extends over 14 amino acids. Trimming cost V 6 bases and J 0 bases, with 12 bases left between them. The CDR3 DNA is TGTGCCAGCAGGGGCCAAGGGGACTCCTACGAGCAGTACTTC. Translation gives CASRGQGDSYEQYF.

This clonotype was recorded a few times. The chain has TRBV6-2 or TRBV6-3 and TRBJ2-1; perhaps TRBD2 as D (6 bases). Between the trimmed V and J ends, which lost 2 bases and 6 bases, there was a span of 11 bases. The CDR3 length is 14 residues. Germline values: CDR1 MNHEY, CDR2 SVGEGT. Here the CDR3 DNA reads TGTGCCAGCAGTTACCTCCAGACTAGCAATGAGCAGTTCTTC. This gives the protein CASSYLQTSNEQFF.

The rearrangement uses TRBV28 and TRBJ2-7; TRBD1 might be the D (5 bases). CDR1 MDHEN and CDR2 SYDVKM come from the germline V gene. This CDR3 contains 12 residues. The V and J ends lost 2 bases and 6 bases respectively, with 8 bases between them. The CDR3 is CASSLPQGEQYF. CDR3 DNA sequence: TGTGCCAGCAGTTTACCCCAGGGCGAGCAGTACTTC.

The table lists this clonotype with a few counts. The rearrangement joins TRBV11-3 to TRBJ2-7; D is uncertain. The V end was cut by 5 bases, the J end by 2 bases, with 13 bases between. The CDR3 covers 14 residues. In germline, CDR1 is SGHNT, CDR2 YENEEA. The chain's CDR3 is CASSRKYETYEQYF. The CDR3 bases are TGTGCCAGCAGCCGAAAATACGAAACCTACGAGCAGTACTTC.

This chain links TRBV10-3 with TRBJ2-1; 11 bases map to TRBD2. The ends lost 6 bases at V and 6 bases at J; junction bases unmatched: 4. CDR3 length: 14 residues. CDR1 and CDR2 (germline): ENHRY, SYGVKD. The CDR3 DNA follows: TGTGCCATCAGGATGACTAGCGGGGCCAATGAGCAGTTCTTC. This codes for CAIRMTSGANEQFF.

This clonotype has more than one count but fewer than ten. This chain links TRBV12-3 or TRBV12-4 with TRBJ2-3; D is possibly TRBD1 or TRBD2 (6 bases each). V dropped 0 bases and J dropped 2 bases, with 9 bases sitting between them. This CDR3 is 15 amino acids long. CDR3: CASSLAGGSTDTQYF. CDR3 coding DNA: TGTGCCAGCAGTTTAGCGGGGGGCTCCACAGATACGCAGTATTTT.

This rearrangement joins TRBV5-6 to TRBJ2-5, with unresolved D. From germline, CDR1 is SGHDT and CDR2 YYEEEE. Trimming shortened V by 3 bases and J by 1 base, and 7 bases separated the two germline ends. The CDR3 sequence is 13 residues long. Written as DNA, the CDR3 is TGTGCCAGCAGCTCACGGCCCCAAGAGACCCAGTACTTC. This sequence encodes CASSSRPQETQYF.

This clonotype was recorded a few times. The J gene is TRBJ2-1, the V gene TRBV6-1; TRBD2 might be the D (5 bases). The CDR3 consists of 16 residues. Trimming pared 5 bases from V and 0 bases from J, leaving 14 bases between. CDR1 MNHNS and CDR2 SASEGT come from the germline V gene. The CDR3 DNA reads TGTGCCAGCAGTCTCTTTGGGGAGAGCTCCTACAATGAGCAGTTCTTC. This gives the protein CASSLFGESSYNEQFF.